Reported below is one T cell receptor (beta chain). The trim removed 9 bases at V and 8 bases at J, leaving 8 bases unmatched. Germline-derived CDR1 and CDR2 are LNHDA and SQIVND (reference sequence). The CDR3 contains 13 residues. These data come from a study of T cells after somatic rescue of genetic block. Generated by immunoSEQ multiplex PCR, the TCRdb table keeps only in-frame clones and is missing some. The sample lists 70,000 or so clones; around 92% were seen once. J is TRBJ1-2 and V is TRBV19, with TRBD1 matching 11 bases. This receptor was identified in a man aged 40-55 years. Sequencing used peripheral blood mononuclear cells (PBMCs). The CDR3 sequence: CASRGQGAGGYTF. The CDR3 bases are TGTGCCAGCAGAGGACAGGGGGCTGGAGGCTACACCTTC.